This TCR beta chain was identified in a study of T cells in Graves' hyperthyroidism and ophthalmopathy. Study outcomes and limitations: Peripheral blood also featured most of the thyroid clonotypes expanded above 0.001.

Diagnoses rested on clinical symptoms, serum thyroxine and TRAb, thyroid ultrasound and orbital computed tomography. Source material for PBMCs was about 10 ml fresh peripheral blood. This clonotype was detected many times. Its antigen is not identified. The TCR beta CDR3 regions underwent amplification using RNA transcripts as the source. TCR CDR3 regions were first amplified by RT-PCR with HTBI primers. TCRdb itself ran the multiplex PCR reads through MiXCR, one entry per CDR3 protein. The sample holds under 800,000 distinct CDR3 sequences, approximately 15% seen once. The CDR3 is 13 residues long. Trimming took 0 bases from V and 6 from J, leaving 6 bases between them.

The TCR comes from a woman between 18 and 30 years old with Graves' hyperthyroidism. The V call is TRBV12-3 or TRBV12-4, the J call TRBJ2-1, with no clear D. Sequencing was done on a sample of blood. The CDR3 loop reads CASSLAQRNEQFF. CDR3 sequence (DNA): TGTGCCAGCAGTTTAGCCCAGCGCAATGAGCAGTTCTTC.